This TCR beta chain was retrieved from a study of blood T cell repertoires in COVID-19. Overall study context: Researchers got acute and convalescent COVID-19 samples from the United States, Italy and Spain. The analysed material was cDNA or gDNA that came from T cells, B-cell-depleted T cells, or PBMCs.

Per the original data handling: Estimates of nucleated cell counts were drawn from the amplification of reference gene primers. Profiled with immunoSEQ multiplex PCR; TCRdb holds only in-frame clones, not every one. V and J calls and clone size follow that table, whereas D and trimming were derived from the DNA. The sample has about 280,000 clones; almost 85% are singletons. The V gene's germline CDR1 is MDHEN and CDR2 SYDVKM. The CDR3 consists of 13 residues. V was pared by 2 bases and J by 9 bases, with 3 bases of the junction left unmatched. The sequencing input was peripheral blood. The gene calls are TRBV28 and TRBJ2-1, with TRBD1 identical over 8 bases. The receptor's source is a man in his fifties with active or convalescent COVID-19. The CDR3 DNA follows: TGTGCCAGCAGTTTACAGGGGGCGGCTGAGCAGTTCTTC. As protein: CASSLQGAAEQFF.